Each of the 4 T cell receptor beta chains below was sequenced from the same sample in a study of metastatic and nonmetastatic thyroid tumors. Via MiXCR, TCRdb re-called the PCR reads. This table holds fewer than 40,000 clones, about 40% found once. There were no patients who had received any treatment before thyroid surgery. Material: tumor tissue. These receptors were taken from a female donor with papillary thyroid cancer or a benign thyroid nodule (not recorded which). Some clones in this sample may be carry-over from other donors' samples.

The genes are TRBV9 and TRBJ2-2; D may be TRBD2 (5 bases). Per germline, CDR1 SGDLS and CDR2 YYNGEE. Trimming took off 4 bases at V and 9 bases at J, with 13 bases between the two ends. The CDR3 has 13 residues. CDR3 DNA sequence: TGTGCCAGCAGCCCCCCCCGAGGGAGGGAGCTGTTTTTT. This codes for CASSPPRGRELFF.

The genes are TRBV15 and TRBJ1-3; 8 bases align to TRBD1. CDR1 and CDR2 (germline): LNHNV, YYDKDF (reference sequence). Losses at the gene ends were 5 bases for V and 0 bases for J; bases not matched to a gene: 6. The CDR3 is 16 amino acids. The CDR3 nucleotides are TGTGCCACCAGCCTATACAGGGGGAGCTCTGGAAACACCATATATTTT. This gives the protein CATSLYRGSSGNTIYF.

This clone was seen many times. The CDR3 loop is CASSLGVGNTEAFF. The CDR3 DNA reads as TGTGCCAGCAGCTTGGGGGTCGGAAACACTGAAGCTTTCTTT. V and J are TRBV5-6 and TRBJ1-1, with unresolved D. Trimming left V 0 bases short and J 2 bases short, with 8 bases between. CDR3 length: 14 amino acids. The germline V gene has CDR1 SGHDT and CDR2 YYEEEE.

Sample share makes this clone medium-sized. The chain employs TRBV16 and TRBJ1-4, with a tentative D call TRBD1 (5 bases). The CDR3 runs to 16 residues. With 1 base removed from V and 7 bases from J, the gap between germline ends came to 16 bases. CDR1 is KGHSY and CDR2 is FQNENV in the germline V gene. CDR3 nucleotide sequence: TGTGCCAGCAGCCAATTGTCAGGGAGGCGCCGTGAAAAACTGTTTTTT. It codes for CASSQLSGRRREKLFF.